This paragraph covers one TCR beta chain sequence. No antigen is known for it. Per-nucleotide qualities are absent, and no much larger clonotype sits a single base away. This record belongs to a study of blood T cell repertoires in COVID-19 (dated by TCRdb to the early 2020s). With respect to the entire study: Samples covering the acute and convalescent phases of COVID-19 were provided by collaborators in the United States, Italy and Spain. The prospective study material was composed of cDNA or gDNA derived from T cells, B-cell-depleted T cells, or PBMCs. Samples were obtained from the ongoing ImmuneRACE study (first 160 participants) and from over 1,000 subjects provided by 6 global collaborators. Deeply sampled blood TCRbeta repertoires from subjects exposed to, actively infected with, or recovered from COVID-19 were included in the dataset. A freely available public database, intended as a resource for researchers studying the immune response to SARS-CoV-2, is where the repertoires were released. Nearly every sample came with metadata listing a de-identified subject ID, COVID-19 status, age in years and sex. Where available, HLA class I and class II types were taken from metadata supplied by the sample provider and were not determined by assay-based typing. Results and caveats for the whole study, not just this receptor: Clinical and demographic metadata were provided uncurated, with the amount varying by source and participant.

TCRbeta CDR3 regions were amplified from genomic DNA using the immunoSEQ Assay, a bias-controlled multiplex PCR. For the original study's pipeline: Nucleated cell counts per sample were estimated from amplification of reference gene primers within the assay. To quantify the absolute abundance of each unique TCRbeta CDR3 rearrangement, sequence reads were collapsed and filtered. Productive Simpson clonality was computed per sample as the square root of Simpson's diversity index over productive rearrangements. TCRdb took over this immuneACCESS table, retaining in-frame rearrangements with V and J assigned. Such tables are incomplete; in checked studies, under half of the missing clones stem from an unresolved V gene, and the remainder is unexplained. That table is the source of V, J and clone size, and D and trimming were worked out from the DNA. The sample table records approximately 150,000 clones; over 80% of these occur just once. The ten largest account for approximately 5.1% of the sample.

Participants in the prospective study were aged roughly 18 to 100 years, lived in under 30 United States geographic areas, and enrolled through a virtual design. To assign participants to cohorts, the prospective study relied on clinical history that participants themselves reported in a screening survey and a study questionnaire. Exposed participants were defined as having been in contact with someone with a PCR-confirmed or clinician-diagnosed COVID-19 case within 2 weeks of study entry. In the prospective study, whole blood, serum and a nasopharyngeal or oropharyngeal swab were collected from each participant by mobile phlebotomists. Prospective study participants could optionally give additional blood draws and questionnaires over an approximately two-month period. Blood samples from the prospective study were shipped frozen or at room temperature prior to DNA extraction. Relative to germline, V is 4 bases shorter and J is 5 bases shorter, with 7 bases between their ends. The germline V gene supplies CDR1 SGDLS and CDR2 YYNGEE. The CDR3 runs 12 residues from the cysteine to the phenylalanine. The kept DNA is CDR3 alone, 36 bases in frame from the first base.

The sequencing sample was made of PBMCs or T cells enriched from blood (not recorded which). This clonotype originated in a man between 65 and 85 years old who had been exposed to COVID-19. The chain uses TRBV9 and TRBJ2-1; there is no confident call for the D gene. The DNA sequence is TGTGCCAGCAGCTCCTTCGACAATGAGCAGTTCTTC. This translates into CASSSFDNEQFF.